This is a list of T cell receptor beta chains from one sample in a study of CD8 T cells in ankylosing spondylitis. TCRdb re-called the 5' RACE reads through MiXCR, storing one row per CDR3 protein. The sample has fewer than 200,000 distinct CDR3 sequences; 15% to 20% are singletons. The sequenced material came from blood, either unsorted or a sorted T cell fraction (not recorded which). All receptors come from a male donor under 30 with ankylosing spondylitis or in good health (not recorded which). Both conserved end residues are trimmed from each CDR3.

J gene,V gene,CDR3 protein
TRBJ2-7,TRBV5-6,ASSSSGAWGEQY
TRBJ2-3,TRBV13,ASGTTKDTQY
TRBJ1-2,TRBV6-1,ASSEAGASGYT
TRBJ2-1,TRBV6-5,ASGGGEDEQF
TRBJ2-5,TRBV9,ASSAAGASQETQY
TRBJ2-4,TRBV6-5,ASSSPGQKTKNIQY
TRBJ2-2,TRBV18,ASSSGLAGAATGELF
TRBJ2-1,TRBV4-3,ASSQEGSSGSYNEQF
TRBJ2-5,TRBV10-3,AISEPHSQETQY
TRBJ2-1,TRBV5-1,ASSFSLHNEQF
TRBJ2-1,TRBV20-1,SAIPPGAPRGYNEQF
TRBJ1-5,TRBV5-6,ASSPGGVRNQPQH
TRBJ2-3,TRBV12-3/TRBV12-4,ATGVAPDTQY
TRBJ1-1,TRBV7-9,ASSPSPGTGGTEAF
TRBJ2-3,TRBV6-5,ASSLGLVSTDTQY
TRBJ2-7,TRBV19,ASSMGLAGNEQY
TRBJ2-5,TRBV5-5,ASSARTSGPETQY
TRBJ2-1,TRBV7-9,ASSLASGRANEQF
TRBJ2-3,TRBV28,ASSPPPGQDTQY
TRBJ1-6,TRBV5-6,ASSFVRGSTYNSPLH
TRBJ2-2,TRBV6-2/TRBV6-3,ASSYSRLAGVRTGELF
TRBJ2-1,TRBV7-8,ASSLAGGLAGNNEQF
TRBJ2-1,TRBV5-5,ASSAEGANNEQF
TRBJ1-1,TRBV7-9,ASSSGVNTEAF
TRBJ1-1,TRBV29-1,SVEGGLGTEAF
TRBJ1-2,TRBV6-6,ASSPPRDRNYGYT
TRBJ2-6,TRBV7-8,ASSPIRSGANVLT
TRBJ1-1,TRBV5-1,ASSLSFGGRNTEAF
TRBJ2-1,TRBV19,ASSIRVDEQF
TRBJ2-3,TRBV24-1,ATSDLAGTDTQY
TRBJ2-7,TRBV12-3/TRBV12-4,ASSFSQTYEQY
TRBJ1-1,TRBV2,ASSEVAGKTEAF
TRBJ2-1,TRBV29-1,SVKTEFQF
TRBJ2-1,TRBV4-1,ASSQDEYNEQF
TRBJ2-1,TRBV14,ASSQQSSYNEQF
TRBJ2-7,TRBV11-1,ASSFPPGQPSYEQY
TRBJ2-6,TRBV19,ASSQGGQGTLSGANVLT
TRBJ2-5,TRBV5-1,ASSSSGGEETQY
TRBJ2-5,TRBV7-9,ASSLALDREETQY
TRBJ2-3,TRBV21-1,ASSKSRGTGGPDTQY
TRBJ2-1,TRBV11-1,ASSGEETRTRNEQF
TRBJ2-6,TRBV5-1,ASSLEGQISGANVLT
TRBJ1-1,TRBV10-3,AISLGGATTEAF
TRBJ2-7,TRBV2,ASSELGQNYEQY
TRBJ2-1,TRBV11-2,ASSLLIGAGGNEQF
TRBJ1-1,TRBV20-1,SARQGYDTEAF
TRBJ1-1,TRBV15,ATSDTAGPEAF
TRBJ2-4,TRBV24-1,ATSDLGLAGPGPTKNIQY
TRBJ2-1,TRBV5-1,ASSSLAGGGNEQF
TRBJ2-7,TRBV20-1,SAGTLAGSYEQY
TRBJ1-1,TRBV24-1,ATSDLIPVEGKAF
TRBJ1-5,TRBV12-3/TRBV12-4,ASSEAAGITTQH
TRBJ2-7,TRBV7-2,ASSPREGGYEQY